The sequence of this TCR beta chain was determined in a study of T cell changes during pregnancy in multiple sclerosis. This table comes from immunoSEQ multiplex PCR, and its TCRdb copy is limited to in-frame clones, with some not included. The sample carries roughly 100,000 clones, 91% recorded once. The CDR3 spans 14 residues. V lost 6 bases and J 1 base, leaving 10 bases between the germline ends. Germline loops: CDR1 SNHLY, CDR2 FYNNEI. The rearrangement uses TRBV2 and TRBJ1-5, with D possibly matching TRBD1 (5 bases). The sequence came from a female donor in good health, enrolled as a control in a pregnancy study. The source material was peripheral blood, sampled after pregnancy. CDR3: CASRGGLSNQPQHF. The CDR3 nucleotides read TGTGCCAGCAGGGGGGGACTGAGCAATCAGCCCCAGCATTTT.